Listed below are T cell receptor beta chains from one sample, sequenced in a study of shared clonotypes between healthy human individuals. Here immunoSEQ multiplex PCR was the method, and the copy in TCRdb shows in-frame clones only, minus some. The sample shows about 500,000 clones, around 77% of them seen only once. The material sequenced was PBMCs. All receptors derive from a woman between 35 and 50 years old in good health. Some clones in this sample may be carry-over from other donors' samples. Each CDR3 is given without its conserved first and last residue.

V | CDR3
TRBV18 | ASSAGLAGVYEQY
TRBV5-1 | ASMMTGGGNTEAF
TRBV28 | ASMGQEIEKLF
TRBV19 | ASSRGPSGLAF
TRBV27 | ASSFSGSSGNTIY
TRBV30 | AWVPHGRDNEKLF
TRBV27 | ASSFSGTGGADGELF
TRBV7-9 | ASSMTSADEQF
TRBV18 | ASSRQGAEDEKLF
TRBV14 | ASSQGKAGGHYEQY
TRBV4-2 | ASSHASGKNIQY
TRBV6-1 | ASSEGLASEYEQY
TRBV27 | ASSHRRFSYEQY
TRBV18 | ASSPPTVSHEQY
TRBV7-8 | ASSQTGDSYEQY
TRBV11-1 | ASSLVAVYEQY
TRBV19 | ASSTGLIKY
TRBV5-1 | ASARDLLGYT
TRBV19 | ASSSGTGLGYT
TRBV27 | ASSPGGTGKETQY
TRBV7-9 | ASSFQGLDTDTQY
TRBV29-1 | SVRGQPGTEAF
TRBV18 | ASSPGVDGYT
TRBV19 | ASSIEGRFYEQY
TRBV10-3 | AITGDRGRLGTEAF
TRBV5-3 | ARSYGLAGEKQF
TRBV9 | ASSPAAGQYEQY
TRBV23-1 | ASSPPGTSVTYEQY
TRBV7-2 | ASSLAQTYNEQF
TRBV5-4 | ASSLGGSDIQY
TRBV28 | ASSLSAGVSPLH
TRBV30 | AWSTSTDTQY
TRBV4-1 | ASSQVGQGGLLAKNIQY
TRBV7-8 | ASSSNRGLDAF
TRBV30 | AWSTGTLNQPQH
TRBV5-4 | ASRGARENTEAF
TRBV30 | AWRGRGSTGTQY
TRBV29-1 | SVEGGTEAF
TRBV5-1 | ASSTLLAGGDTQY
TRBV19 | ASRAGTGDFDEKLF
TRBV7-2 | ASRTGVRGEKLF
TRBV28 | ASSSGTSGSRGGVQF
TRBV5-4 | ASSLWGAYEQY
TRBV29-1 | SVAAGTGSYEQY
TRBV29-1 | SALRGEKLF
TRBV6-5 | ASRPDGSNSPLH
TRBV19 | ASHGGGTGELF
TRBV18 | ASSTGGKGANVLT
TRBV2 | ASSPWTGTGELF